This T cell receptor beta chain was sequenced during a study of T-cell reconstitution after alpha-beta-depleted transplantation in children. Study conclusions and caveats: The study traced high day-60 TCRbeta diversity in some patients to surviving recipient T cells and thymic progenitors. Two months or so post-transplant, alpha-beta T cells reportedly derived from several hundred expanded graft clones. T-cell counts and diversity at one year following transplant were attributed mainly to newly produced T cells.

Remarks on this clonotype: Its target is not known.

The authors prepared the TCRbeta library with unique molecular identifiers. TCRdb reprocessed the PCR reads via MiXCR and lists one record per CDR3 protein. The data hold around 800,000 distinct CDR3 sequences, with roughly 15% observed a single time. The V end was cut by 2 bases, the J end by 4 bases, with 11 bases between. The germline gives CDR1 SGHVS, CDR2 FNYEAQ. This CDR3 region has 15 residues. Sequenced here: PBMCs, mostly from graft donor cells, sampled 360 days after TCRalphabeta/CD19-depleted stem cell transplant. This clonotype originated in a male patient aged 10 to 17 who had a stem cell transplant for acute lymphoblastic leukemia, so the T cells may come from the graft donor. The genes are TRBV7-6 and TRBJ2-2; the D is unclear. Here the CDR3 reads CASSLFRVTTGELFF. For the CDR3, the DNA is TGTGCCAGCAGCTTATTTAGGGTGACCACCGGGGAGCTGTTTTTT.